A single sample is the source of the 24 T cell receptor beta chains below, sequenced in a study of OX40 agonist ivuxolimab in advanced cancers. The library was prepared using the immunoSEQ multiplex PCR assay. Entries here come from immuneACCESS through TCRdb and include only in-frame sequences with V and J called. Some clones fail to appear in such tables; in the studies checked, an unresolved V gene covers under half of the shortfall, and the cause of the remainder is unknown. The sample has about 73,000 clones on record, approximately 90% of them singletons. The ten largest make up under 0.6% of the sample. The sequences come from CD4+ or CD8+ T cells sorted from blood, collected in a trial of the OX40 agonist ivuxolimab. The receptor source for this set is an adult with an advanced solid tumor such as melanoma, head and neck, liver or kidney cancer.

This clone showed up just once. The rearrangement joins TRBV16 to TRBJ2-1; perhaps TRBD2 as D (5 bases). V lost 4 bases and J 6 bases, leaving 7 bases between the germline ends. CDR3 length: 12 residues. Germline V gives CDR1 KGHSY, CDR2 FQNENV. The CDR3 DNA reads TGTGCCAGCAGCCGGGCGGGCAATGAGCAGTTCTTC. It specifies CASSRAGNEQFF.

This rearrangement joins TRBV6-1 to TRBJ1-1; possibly TRBD1 for D (6 bases). In germline, CDR1 is MNHNS, CDR2 SASEGT. The CDR3 spans 12 residues. Deletions cut 8 bases from V and 4 bases from J, with 11 bases between. For the CDR3, the DNA is TGTGCCAGCTTTACAGGGACCACTGAAGCTTTCTTT. Translated, it gives CASFTGTTEAFF.

This clone has only a few counts. The DNA of the CDR3 is TGTGCCAGCAGTGATTACAGCACCCTCGGGGCCAACGTCCTGACTTTC. Its translation is CASSDYSTLGANVLTF. The J gene is TRBJ2-6, the V gene TRBV6-1, with no clear D. The germline gives CDR1 MNHNS, CDR2 SASEGT. Trimming took 3 bases from V and 4 from J, leaving 13 bases between them. The CDR3 contains 16 residues.

CDR3: CASSLRTSTEAFF. In nucleotides, the CDR3 is TGTGCCAGCAGCTTACGGACAAGCACTGAAGCTTTCTTT. The rearrangement links TRBV6-5 to TRBJ1-1; D possibly corresponds to TRBD1 (5 bases). V was cut by 6 bases and J by 4 bases, with 12 bases left in between. The CDR3 extends over 13 amino acids. Germline V gene lookup returns CDR1 MNHEY and CDR2 SVGAGI.

The chain joins TRBV9 to TRBJ2-7; 7 positions agree with TRBD2. CDR3 length equals 14 residues. In germline, CDR1 is SGDLS, CDR2 YYNGEE. The V gene end was trimmed by 0 bases and the J gene end by 5 bases; junction bases not matched to a gene: 5. CDR3 protein: CASSVAAGAHEQYF. DNA for the CDR3: TGTGCCAGCAGCGTAGCGGCGGGAGCACACGAGCAGTACTTC.

V is TRBV9 and J is TRBJ1-6; no clear D. In germline, CDR1 is SGDLS, CDR2 YYNGEE. Between the trimmed V and J ends, which lost 1 base and 10 bases, there was a span of 21 bases. The CDR3 length is 17 residues. The CDR3 nucleotides are TGTGCCAGCAGCGTAAAGGCAGGTCTCACAGCTGGATCACCCCTCCACTTT. This sequence encodes CASSVKAGLTAGSPLHF.

This rearrangement joins TRBV18 to TRBJ2-3, with unresolved D. The length of the CDR3 is 16 residues. V lost 6 bases and J lost 5, with 21 bases in between. The germline V gene has CDR1 KGHSH and CDR2 LQKENI. The CDR3 region has the DNA TGTGCCAGCTCGCAACCCTGGACGGCAAGCGTAGATACGCAGTATTTT. Translation: CASSQPWTASVDTQYF.

This clone was seen a single time. J is TRBJ2-7 and V is TRBV28; TRBD1 is a possible D gene (6 bases). V shed 6 bases and J shed 2 bases, with 14 bases lying between them. Germline-derived CDR1 and CDR2 are MDHEN and SYDVKM. The CDR3 spans 14 residues. CDR3 in DNA: TGTGCCAGCAGCGGAACGGGACACCCCTACGAGCAGTACTTC. Translation gives CASSGTGHPYEQYF. Full variable domain (missing parts from reference TRBV28 and TRBJ2-7): DVKVTQSSRYLVKRTGEKVFLECVQDMDHENMFWYRQDPGLGLRLIYFSYDVKMKEKGDIPEGYSVSREKKERFSLILESASTNQTSMYLCASSGTGHPYEQYFGPGTRLTVT.

The V and J genes are TRBV29-1 and TRBJ2-7, with TRBD2 as a possible D gene (6 bases). The CDR3 has 13 amino acids. V was cut by 6 bases and J by 0 bases, with 12 bases left in between. Germline CDR1 reads SQVTM; CDR2 reads ANQGSEA. The CDR3 DNA reads TGCAGCGTAGTGGTGGGGGGCTCCTACGAGCAGTACTTC. This codes for CSVVVGGSYEQYF.

The chain combines TRBV7-3 with TRBJ2-3; D gene uncertain. The CDR3 runs to 13 residues. CDR1 and CDR2 from the germline V gene are SGHTA and FQGTGA. Trimming removed 5 bases from V and 6 bases from J, with 12 bases in between. The CDR3 region has the DNA TGTGCCAGCAGCAATCTACATGCCGATACGCAGTATTTT. This translates into CASSNLHADTQYF.

The genes are TRBV11-2 and TRBJ2-3; D is unclear. The CDR3 extends over 12 amino acids. V was shortened by 0 bases and J by 6 bases, with 4 bases between the two germline ends. The germline gives CDR1 SGHAT, CDR2 FQNNGV. DNA of the CDR3: TGTGCCAGCAGCTTAGATTTGGATACGCAGTATTTT. Translated: CASSLDLDTQYF.

V usage is TRBV30 and J usage is TRBJ1-5; unclear D gene. Germline CDR1 is GTSNPN and CDR2 is SVGIG (reference sequence). V was pared by 0 bases and J by 11 bases, with 17 bases between. This CDR3 comprises 14 residues. The CDR3 sequence: CAWSVRSPSGAQHF. In nucleotides, the CDR3 is TGTGCCTGGAGTGTACGAAGCCCCTCGGGAGCCCAGCATTTT.

This clone was picked up one time. The CDR3 DNA is TGTGCCAGTAGTATTTCAGGGGCGAGGCCAGATACGCAGTATTTT. The encoded protein is CASSISGARPDTQYF. V is TRBV19 and J is TRBJ2-3; possibly TRBD1 for D (6 bases). Trimming cost V 3 bases and J 4 bases, with 14 bases left between them. The CDR3 runs 15 residues. Germline assignment: CDR1 LNHDA and CDR2 SQIVND (reference sequence).

This clone was observed once. This chain connects TRBV7-9 to TRBJ2-3; D remains unclear. With 3 bases removed from V and 4 bases from J, the gap between germline ends came to 5 bases. The germline CDR1 and CDR2 sequences are SEHNR and FQNEAQ (reference sequence). The CDR3 has 12 amino acids. The CDR3 DNA sequence: TGTGCCAGCAGCTTTTATGCAGATACGCAGTATTTT. Translation gives CASSFYADTQYF.

This clone has a single count. The V gene is TRBV27, the J gene TRBJ1-6; D unresolved. The germline V and J ends were trimmed by 2 bases and 7 bases, with 9 bases remaining between them. Germline CDR1 is MNHEY and CDR2 is SMNVEV (reference sequence). The CDR3 length is 14 residues. The CDR3: CASSLGALNSPLHF. CDR3 DNA: TGTGCCAGCAGTTTAGGAGCATTAAATTCACCCCTCCACTTT.

The CDR3 region is CASSLLSTDTQYF. As DNA, the CDR3 is TGTGCCAGCAGCTTATTAAGCACAGATACGCAGTATTTT. The genes are TRBV4-2 and TRBJ2-3, with unresolved D. V lost 5 bases, J lost 0 bases, and 6 bases lay in between. CDR3 length: 13 amino acids. Germline loops: CDR1 LGHNA, CDR2 YNFKEQ.

The chain couples TRBV6-6 to TRBJ2-7, with D possibly matching TRBD1 (5 bases). With 8 bases removed from V and 3 bases from J, the gap between germline ends came to 14 bases. From germline, CDR1 is MNHNY and CDR2 SVGAGI (reference sequence). The CDR3 contains 13 residues. The CDR3 DNA follows: TGTGCCAGCGGGGCTGGTGGGTTCTACGAGCAGTACTTC. Protein sequence: CASGAGGFYEQYF.

This chain links TRBV7-8 with TRBJ2-7, with D perhaps given as TRBD1 or TRBD2 (5 bases each). This CDR3 is built from 15 residues. CDR1 SGHVS and CDR2 FQNEAQ come from the germline V gene. The V and J ends lost 6 bases and 3 bases respectively, with 18 bases between them. Here the CDR3 DNA reads TGTGCCAGCAGTGTTAGTGGGGGTGCCATCTACGAGCAGTACTTC. It translates to CASSVSGGAIYEQYF.

The V call is TRBV28, the J call TRBJ1-5, with D hard to call. Germline CDR1 reads MDHEN; CDR2 reads SYDVKM. The ends were cut back, 7 bases at V and 4 bases at J, with 11 bases in the middle. The CDR3 is 13 amino acids. For the CDR3, the DNA is TGTGCCAGCACCATAACACCGAATCAGCCCCAGCATTTT. This codes for CASTITPNQPQHF. Combining the CDR3 with reference TRBV28 and TRBJ1-5 gives the whole variable domain DVKVTQSSRYLVKRTGEKVFLECVQDMDHENMFWYRQDPGLGLRLIYFSYDVKMKEKGDIPEGYSVSREKKERFSLILESASTNQTSMYLCASTITPNQPQHFGDGTRLSIL.

V and J are TRBV7-2 and TRBJ2-5; D is possibly TRBD2 (6 bases). CDR3 length: 15 residues. CDR1 is SGHTA and CDR2 is FQGNSA in the germline V gene. With 3 bases removed from V and 4 bases from J, the gap between germline ends came to 15 bases. CDR3 residues: CASSFSRRDRETQYF. In DNA, the CDR3 is TGTGCCAGCAGCTTTTCCCGGCGGGACCGAGAGACCCAGTACTTC.

The V call is TRBV9, the J call TRBJ2-1, with a possible D match to TRBD2 (5 bases). Germline V gene lookup returns CDR1 SGDLS and CDR2 YYNGEE. V lost 4 bases to trimming and J lost 0 bases, with 8 bases between them. This CDR3 contains 14 residues. The DNA of the CDR3 is TGTGCCAGCAGCACGACTAACTCCTACAATGAGCAGTTCTTC. Its translation is CASSTTNSYNEQFF.

The V call is TRBV5-4, the J call TRBJ2-2; no reliable D call. Looked up from germline, CDR1 is SGHNT and CDR2 is YYREEE (reference sequence). V was cut by 0 bases and J by 6 bases, with 12 bases left in between. The CDR3 has 15 residues. The CDR3 DNA reads TGTGCCAGCAGCTTGGCCGGCAGCCCAGCCGGGGAGCTGTTTTTT. It translates to CASSLAGSPAGELFF.

V and J are TRBV18 and TRBJ1-4; TRBD1 is a possible D gene (5 bases). Germline V lookup: CDR1 KGHSH, CDR2 LQKENI. Trimming shortened V by 3 bases and J by 3 bases, and 11 bases separated the two germline ends. The CDR3 covers 15 residues. In DNA form, the CDR3 reads TGTGCCAGCTCACCGCCCACAGGCTCTAATGAAAAACTGTTTTTT. Translation: CASSPPTGSNEKLFF. Complete variable domain (other parts from reference TRBV18 and TRBJ1-4): NAGVMQNPRHLVRRRGQEARLRCSPMKGHSHVYWYRQLPEEGLKFMVYLQKENIIDESGMPKERFSAEFPKEGPSILRIQQVVRGDSAAYFCASSPPTGSNEKLFFGSGTQLSVL.

The chain links TRBV15 to TRBJ1-5; TRBD1 matches at 7 bases. This CDR3 region has 17 residues. V lost 4 bases and J lost 4; bases outside the gene matches: 13. CDR1 and CDR2 (germline): LNHNV, YYDKDF (reference sequence). CDR3 amino acids: CATSKVSGTAGNQPQHF. CDR3 sequence (DNA): TGTGCCACCAGCAAAGTATCCGGGACAGCGGGAAATCAGCCCCAGCATTTT.